Sequencing of this TCR beta chain was carried out in a study of T cell responses to AZD1222 COVID-19 vaccine. About the research overall: Analyses pooled second doses at about 4 or about 12 weeks.

CDR3 length equals 14 residues. Germline V gives CDR1 LNHDA, CDR2 SQIVND (reference sequence). J was trimmed by 1 base and V by 6 bases; bases with no gene match: 6. Findings and limits, study-wide: No repertoire was sampled before or during the peak T cell response, only after it.

Concerning this clone: Its antigen is as yet unknown.

The method was immunoSEQ multiplex PCR; TCRdb's version includes in-frame clones alone and lacks a portion of them. This table has about 68,000 clones, roughly 90% appearing once. This receptor was identified in an adult in good health. The starting material was peripheral blood, obtained on day 0 of AZD1222 vaccination. This chain joins TRBV19 and TRBJ2-7, with 7 nucleotides matching TRBD2. The CDR3 nucleotides read TGTGCCAGTAGACGCGGGAGAGGGTCCTACGAGCAGTACTTC. Its protein is CASRRGRGSYEQYF.